A selection of T cell receptor beta chains follows, all from one sample in a study of CD8 T cells in ankylosing spondylitis. Using its own MiXCR run on the 5' RACE reads, TCRdb lists one record per CDR3 protein. This sample has around 430,000 distinct CDR3 sequences, with approximately 17% found just once. The sequenced sample consisted of blood, either unsorted or a sorted T cell fraction (not recorded which). These receptors all stem from a male donor with ankylosing spondylitis. CDR3s include the opening cysteine and the closing phenylalanine or tryptophan. D genes are given only for firm matches. The size field is filled for only some rows; it gives once, few, many or a size class.

CDR3aa	CDR3nt	abundance	d_gene	v_gene	j_gene
CASSAGGYQETQYF	TGTGCCAGCAGTGCCGGGGGGTACCAAGAGACCCAGTACTTC	many	TRBD2	TRBV12-3/TRBV12-4	TRBJ2-5
CASSSGTGFLNTIYF	TGCGCCAGCAGCTCCGGGACAGGGTTTTTGAACACCATATATTTT	few	TRBD1	TRBV5-1	TRBJ1-3
CASISRRGGLESNNEQFF	TGTGCCAGCATTTCCCGGAGGGGCGGACTTGAATCAAACAATGAGCAGTTCTTC	few	NA	TRBV12-3/TRBV12-4	TRBJ2-1
CSARDRDANTEAFF	TGCAGTGCTAGAGACAGGGACGCGAACACTGAAGCTTTCTTT	NA	NA	TRBV20-1	TRBJ1-1
CATSDPRTGNIQYF	TGTGCCACCAGTGACCCCCGGACGGGTAACATTCAGTACTTC	NA	NA	TRBV24-1	TRBJ2-4
CASSPVTGMGIDSPLHF	TGCGCCAGCAGCCCAGTCACGGGTATGGGGATCGATTCACCCCTCCACTTT	many	NA	TRBV5-1	TRBJ1-6
CASTDGRTSGSHEQYF	TGTGCCAGCACCGATGGACGGACTAGCGGGAGCCACGAGCAGTACTTC	many	TRBD2	TRBV12-3/TRBV12-4	TRBJ2-7
CASSGGSTEAFF	TGTGCCAGCAGCGGGGGGAGCACTGAAGCTTTCTTT	few	NA	TRBV3-1	TRBJ1-1
CASSPQENEQFF	TGTGCCAGCTCACCACAGGAAAATGAGCAGTTCTTC	NA	NA	TRBV18	TRBJ2-1
CASSFMSNTEAFF	TGTGCCAGCAGCTTTATGTCGAACACTGAAGCTTTCTTT	NA	NA	TRBV5-4	TRBJ1-1
CSARDGGLNTEAFF	TGCAGTGCTAGAGATGGGGGGTTGAACACTGAAGCTTTCTTT	few	NA	TRBV20-1	TRBJ1-1
CASTRPEDRGRTEAFF	TGTGCCAGCACTCGACCGGAGGACAGGGGGCGTACTGAAGCTTTCTTT	NA	TRBD1	TRBV5-5	TRBJ1-1
CSARAPGQGRGNEKLFF	TGCAGTGCTAGAGCCCCAGGACAGGGTAGAGGTAATGAAAAACTGTTTTTT	NA	TRBD1	TRBV20-1	TRBJ1-4
CASSQDAGGYGSPLHF	TGTGCCAGCAGCCAAGATGCCGGGGGTTATGGTTCACCCCTCCACTTT	few	NA	TRBV3-1	TRBJ1-6
CASSVGWGSYEQYF	TGCGCCAGCAGCGTGGGGTGGGGCTCCTACGAGCAGTACTTC	few	NA	TRBV5-1	TRBJ2-7
CASSYTGTGMGSETQYF	TGTGCCAGCAGTTACACCGGGACAGGGATGGGGTCAGAGACCCAGTACTTC	NA	TRBD1	TRBV6-5	TRBJ2-5
CASSLVGGGFPTQYF	TGTGCCAGCAGCTTAGTGGGAGGGGGGTTCCCTACGCAGTATTTT	few	NA	TRBV7-2	TRBJ2-3
CASSPGGWGNTEAFF	TGTGCCAGCAGCCCCGGAGGGTGGGGAAACACTGAAGCTTTCTTT	few	NA	TRBV6-2/TRBV6-3	TRBJ1-1
CASRLGGQGNQPQHF	TGTGCCAGCAGGTTGGGCGGACAGGGCAATCAGCCCCAGCATTTT	NA	TRBD1	TRBV12-3/TRBV12-4	TRBJ1-5
CASTRGTDTGELFF	TGTGCCAGCACACGGGGTACGGACACCGGGGAGCTGTTTTTT	few	NA	TRBV6-1	TRBJ2-2
CSARASLDLGEQYF	TGCAGTGCTAGAGCTTCCCTAGACTTGGGCGAGCAGTACTTC	NA	NA	TRBV20-1	TRBJ2-7
CASSPPDSANLGTQYF	TGTGCCAGCAGCCCACCCGACAGTGCGAACCTGGGTACGCAGTATTTT	NA	NA	TRBV5-5	TRBJ2-3
CASSPVRLAAYNEQFF	TGCGCCAGCAGCCCCGTACGGCTAGCGGCCTACAATGAGCAGTTCTTC	NA	TRBD2	TRBV4-1	TRBJ2-1
CASSPPTDTQYF	TGCGCCAGCAGCCCTCCCACAGATACGCAGTATTTT	many	NA	TRBV5-1	TRBJ2-3
CSAREGGLAAFF	TGCAGTGCTAGAGAAGGAGGACTCGCGGCTTTCTTT	NA	NA	TRBV20-1	TRBJ1-1
CASSQTGLNSPLHF	TGTGCCAGCAGCCAAACAGGGCTCAATTCACCCCTCCACTTT	NA	NA	TRBV27	TRBJ1-6
CSAYQGGYGYTF	TGCAGCGCTTATCAGGGTGGCTATGGCTACACCTTC	NA	NA	TRBV20-1	TRBJ1-2
CASSVGTSGSYEQYF	TGCGCCAGCAGCGTCGGGACTAGCGGATCCTACGAGCAGTACTTC	many	TRBD2	TRBV5-1	TRBJ2-7
CSASRAQDTPQQYF	TGCAGTGCTAGTCGGGCCCAAGACACACCTCAGCAGTACTTC	NA	NA	TRBV20-1	TRBJ2-7